This T cell receptor beta chain was retrieved from a study of blood T cell repertoires in COVID-19 (dated by TCRdb to the early 2020s). For the wider study: Samples from collaborators originated in the United States, Italy and Spain and spanned both the acute and convalescent phases of COVID-19. The prospective study material was composed of cDNA or gDNA derived from T cells, B-cell-depleted T cells, or PBMCs. The dataset comprised deeply sampled blood TCRbeta repertoires from subjects exposed to, actively infected with, or recovered from COVID-19. The repertoires were released in a freely available public database meant as a resource for research on the immune response to SARS-CoV-2. The samples were drawn from two sources: the first 160 participants of the ongoing ImmuneRACE study, and 1,000 to 1,500 subjects contributed by 6 global collaborators. A de-identified subject ID, COVID-19 status, age in years and sex were almost always included in the sample metadata. HLA class I and class II types, where available, came from metadata supplied by the sample provider rather than from assay-based typing.

TCRbeta CDR3 regions were amplified from genomic DNA using the immunoSEQ Assay, a bias-controlled multiplex PCR. In the original analysis: Nucleated cell counts per sample were estimated from amplification of reference gene primers within the assay. To quantify the absolute abundance of each unique TCRbeta CDR3 rearrangement, sequence reads were collapsed and filtered. For each sample, productive Simpson clonality was calculated as the square root of Simpson's diversity index over productive rearrangements. TCRdb limited this immuneACCESS table to in-frame rearrangements with V and J called. A share of clones is missing; checked studies link under half to unresolved V genes, and the rest is unexplained. Clone size and V and J calls were adopted from that table, with D and trimming inferred from the DNA. This sample comprises hundreds of thousands of clones, 90% of them detected only once. The ten largest account for roughly 2.5% of the sample.

Trimming takes 3 bases from V and 5 bases from J, and the germline ends sit 8 bases apart. From its cysteine to its phenylalanine, the CDR3 spans 12 amino acids. The kept DNA is CDR3 alone, 36 bases in frame from the first base. CDR1 and CDR2 are drawn from the germline V gene (reference sequence): DFQATT, SNEGSKA. Enrolling through a virtual design, the prospective study's participants ranged in age from roughly 18 to 95 years and lived across about two dozen United States geographic areas. To assign participants to cohorts, the prospective study relied on clinical history that participants themselves reported in a screening survey and a study questionnaire. Recovered participants in ImmuneRACE Cohort 3 were defined as having two consecutive negative NP/OP PCR tests, clearance from a healthcare professional, or resolution of symptoms. In the prospective study, whole blood, serum and a nasopharyngeal or oropharyngeal swab were collected from each participant by mobile phlebotomists. Participants in the prospective study had the option to provide additional blood draws and questionnaires over a roughly 2-month period. Before DNA extraction, blood samples from the prospective study were shipped at room temperature or frozen.

General conclusions and limits of the study: The quantity of clinical and demographic metadata differed by source and by participant and was supplied without curation.

Regarding this clone: The clone's antigen remains unknown. No much larger clone is present one base from it, and per-base qualities are unavailable.

This receptor was taken from a man in his 60s who had recovered from COVID-19. The sequencing input was PBMCs or T cells enriched from blood (not recorded which). In this chain, TRBV20-1 is recombined with TRBJ2-1; no confident D gene assignment can be made. The CDR3 protein: CSASKLNNEQFF. Read as DNA, the sequence is TGCAGTGCTAGTAAACTGAACAATGAGCAGTTCTTC.